A single sample gave rise to the 21 T cell receptor beta chains below, sequenced in a study of beta chain features in type 1 diabetes. The study reverse transcribed the entire isolated RNA, so it sequenced expressed TCRB transcripts. This table comes from immunoSEQ multiplex PCR, and its TCRdb copy is limited to in-frame clones, with some not included. The sample records just over 450,000 clones, around 28% being singletons. Sequencing was carried out using naive CD4+ T cells from blood. These receptors all come from a young man in good health.

The V call is TRBV23-1, the J call TRBJ2-7; D may be TRBD1 (5 bases). TRBV23-1 is an ORF, with its function uncertain. The CDR3 runs 14 residues. V was shortened by 3 bases and J by 2 bases, with 11 bases between the two germline ends. The DNA of the CDR3 is TGCGCCAGCAGTCACCCGACAGAGCCCTACGAGCAGTACTTC. Translation: CASSHPTEPYEQYF.

As regards this clone: Other DNA sequences in this sample translate to the same CDR3. This chain uses TRBV2 with TRBJ2-7, with D hard to call. Germline V gene sequence: CDR1 SNHLY, CDR2 FYNNEI. The CDR3 runs 10 residues. V lost 6 bases to trimming and J lost 1 base, with 1 base between them. CDR3 in amino acids: CASRSYEQYF. CDR3 nucleotides: TGTGCCAGCAGGTCCTACGAGCAGTACTTC.

A few counts support this clone. This rearrangement joins TRBV7-2 to TRBJ2-1; 9 bases line up with TRBD2. The ends lost 3 bases at V and 6 bases at J; junction bases unmatched: 6. CDR1 is SGHTA, CDR2 FQGNSA, per germline. The CDR3 has 15 residues. The CDR3 loop reads CASSFEAGGFNEQFF. The DNA of the CDR3 is TGTGCCAGCAGCTTTGAAGCGGGAGGTTTCAATGAGCAGTTCTTC.

CDR3 amino acids: CASRPDRTSEQYF. The CDR3 nucleotides are TGTGCCAGCAGGCCGGATCGGACCTCCGAGCAGTACTTC. The V call is TRBV2, the J call TRBJ2-7; D is undetermined. The CDR3 covers 13 residues. The V end lost 6 bases, the J end lost 6 bases, and 15 bases lay between the germline ends. The germline V gene has CDR1 SNHLY and CDR2 FYNNEI.

The J gene is TRBJ2-1, the V gene TRBV6-5, with a weak D call TRBD1 (5 bases). Germline-derived CDR1 and CDR2 are MNHEY and SVGAGI. The CDR3 is made up of 15 amino acids. The germline V and J ends were trimmed by 8 bases and 4 bases, with 18 bases remaining between them. The CDR3 loop reads CASRADLGAYNEQFF. The CDR3 coding sequence is TGTGCCAGCCGGGCCGACCTAGGGGCATACAATGAGCAGTTCTTC.

The chain has TRBV5-6 and TRBJ2-4; 8 positions match TRBD1. The CDR3 totals 15 residues. Germline assignment: CDR1 SGHDT and CDR2 YYEEEE. Trimming at V came to 1 base and at J to 9 bases, leaving 9 bases not matched to a gene. CDR3 sequence (DNA): TGTGCCAGCAGCTTGCTACCGGGACAGGCAGGCATTCAGTACTTC. Amino acids: CASSLLPGQAGIQYF.

This clone was picked up a small number of times. V gene TRBV29-1 combines with J gene TRBJ1-1; unclear D gene. Germline V gene data show CDR1 as SQVTM and CDR2 as ANQGSEA. V was cut by 7 bases and J by 4 bases, with 7 bases left in between. This CDR3 comprises 10 residues. The CDR3 DNA follows: TGCAGCGCCCGCACCACTGAAGCTTTCTTT. This gives the protein CSARTTEAFF.

The J gene is TRBJ2-7, the V gene TRBV9; maybe TRBD1 (6 bases). Germline V gene sequence: CDR1 SGDLS, CDR2 YYNGEE. V was clipped by 3 bases and J by 4 bases, with 14 bases between them. This CDR3 has 14 amino acids. CDR3 bases: TGTGCCAGCAGCGCAGAAATACAGGGATACGAGCAGTACTTC. It specifies CASSAEIQGYEQYF.

The CDR3 nucleotides are TGTGCCAGCAGTCCCAGGGAGTTCGGGACCCAGTACTTC. This gives the protein CASSPREFGTQYF. V is TRBV6-6 and J is TRBJ2-5; D might be TRBD1 or TRBD2, each matching 5 bases. The germline V gene has CDR1 MNHNY and CDR2 SVGAGI (reference sequence). This CDR3 is built from 13 residues. V dropped 5 bases and J dropped 7 bases, with 14 bases sitting between them.

The V gene is TRBV4-3, the J gene TRBJ1-1; 9 bases fit TRBD1. Per germline, CDR1 LGHNA and CDR2 YSLEER. The V and J ends lost 3 bases and 1 base, in that order; junction bases with no gene match: 3. The CDR3 is 15 amino acids. As DNA, the CDR3 is TGCGCCAGCAGCCAGCCGGGACAGGGGAACACTGAAGCTTTCTTT. The encoded protein is CASSQPGQGNTEAFF.

The rearrangement links TRBV28 to TRBJ2-1; 15 bases line up with TRBD2. CDR3 size: 15 residues. V shed 3 bases, J shed 10 bases, and the junction held 4 bases outside the gene matches. The germline V gene has CDR1 MDHEN and CDR2 SYDVKM. As DNA, the CDR3 is TGTGCCAGCAGTTTCGGGACTAGCGGGAGGAGAGAGCAGTTCTTC. Translated, it gives CASSFGTSGRREQFF. Looking up the rest from reference TRBV28 and TRBJ2-1 gives the full variable domain: DVKVTQSSRYLVKRTGEKVFLECVQDMDHENMFWYRQDPGLGLRLIYFSYDVKMKEKGDIPEGYSVSREKKERFSLILESASTNQTSMYLCASSFGTSGRREQFFGPGTRLTVL.

A remark on this clone: Other DNA sequences in the same sample also yield this CDR3. This chain uses TRBV5-1 with TRBJ2-1; 7 nucleotides line up with TRBD1. The junction had 6 bases not matched to a gene; V was cut back by 4 bases and J by 5 bases. Germline V gene sequence: CDR1 SGHRS, CDR2 YFSETQ. CDR3 length: 14 amino acids. CDR3 loop: CASSLSGTDNEQFF. The CDR3 DNA is TGCGCCAGCAGCCTTTCCGGGACAGACAATGAGCAGTTCTTC.

This clone came up a few times. V and J are TRBV7-6 and TRBJ2-3, with D perhaps given as TRBD1 or TRBD2 (5 bases each). The CDR3 covers 14 residues. CDR1 is SGHVS and CDR2 is FNYEAQ in the germline V gene. V was clipped by 5 bases and J by 2 bases, with 11 bases between them. The CDR3 DNA follows: TGTGCCAGCAGCCGAAGTGGGACCACAGATACGCAGTATTTT. This gives the protein CASSRSGTTDTQYF.

This chain joins TRBV15 and TRBJ2-7; 10 bases are shared with TRBD1. V lost 1 base, J lost 6 bases, and 6 bases stayed unmatched. CDR1 is LNHNV and CDR2 is YYDKDF in the germline V gene (reference sequence). The CDR3 consists of 15 residues. CDR3 nucleotides: TGTGCCACCAGCAGAGCGGGACAGGGGTTTGGCGAGCAGTACTTC. Its protein product is CATSRAGQGFGEQYF.

This clone was detected a few times. The V and J genes are TRBV7-2 and TRBJ2-3; 9 nucleotides align to TRBD2. Germline V gene lookup returns CDR1 SGHTA and CDR2 FQGNSA. The CDR3 covers 17 residues. The junction had 9 bases not matched to a gene; V was cut back by 3 bases and J by 2 bases. CDR3 DNA: TGTGCCAGCAGCTTGCTAATGACTAGCGGATTCACAGATACGCAGTATTTT. Residues: CASSLLMTSGFTDTQYF.

This clone was seen a handful of times. This chain connects TRBV28 to TRBJ2-1; D perhaps matches TRBD1 (6 bases). Germline V gene lookup returns CDR1 MDHEN and CDR2 SYDVKM. V was trimmed by 5 bases and J by 9 bases, leaving 8 bases between them. This CDR3 comprises 11 residues. The CDR3 DNA is TGTGCCAGCAGTACAGGGTTTGAGCAGTTCTTC. This codes for CASSTGFEQFF.

Here the CDR3 reads CASSFRQLRAYNEQFF. CDR3 in DNA: TGTGCCAGCAGTTTTCGACAGCTAAGGGCTTACAATGAGCAGTTCTTC. The rearrangement links TRBV28 to TRBJ2-1; D is possibly TRBD1 (5 bases). Between the trimmed V and J ends, which lost 3 bases and 4 bases, there was a span of 16 bases. Per the germline V gene, CDR1 is MDHEN and CDR2 is SYDVKM. The CDR3 extends over 16 amino acids.

The chain employs TRBV14 and TRBJ1-6, with D hard to call. CDR3 length: 13 residues. CDR1 is SGHDN and CDR2 is FVKESK in the germline V gene. Trimming shortened V by 1 base and J by 8 bases, and 6 bases separated the two germline ends. CDR3 bases: TGTGCCAGCAGCCAAGTCGTGGATTCACCCCTCCACTTT. Its translation: CASSQVVDSPLHF.

The chain uses TRBV7-9 and TRBJ2-1; D is tentatively TRBD1 or TRBD2 (5 bases each). Germline CDR1 is SEHNR and CDR2 is FQNEAQ (reference sequence). This CDR3 has 15 amino acids. V was clipped by 4 bases and J by 5 bases, with 15 bases between them. CDR3 nucleotides: TGTGCCAGCAGCTCAAGTGGGACCATCGACAATGAGCAGTTCTTC. Encoded protein: CASSSSGTIDNEQFF.

This clone came up once. J is TRBJ2-3 and V is TRBV30; D might be TRBD1 (6 bases). There are 11 residues in the CDR3. Germline-derived CDR1 and CDR2 are GTSNPN and SVGIG (reference sequence). Between the trimmed V and J ends, which lost 7 bases and 5 bases, there was a span of 10 bases. In nucleotides, the CDR3 is TGTGCCTATGGGACATTAGATACGCAGTATTTT. It codes for CAYGTLDTQYF. The variable domain in full, completed from reference TRBV30 and TRBJ2-3, reads SQTIHQWPATLVQPVGSPLSLECTVEGTSNPNLYWYRQAAGRGLQLLFYSVGIGQISSEVPQNLSASRPQDRQFILSSKKLLLSDSGFYLCAYGTLDTQYFGPGTRLTVL.

This clone was seen a few times. CDR3 protein: CASSATTGGLYGYTF. For the CDR3, the DNA is TGTGCCAGTAGTGCAACGACAGGGGGATTGTATGGCTACACCTTC. V usage is TRBV19 and J usage is TRBJ1-2; 9 bases align to TRBD1. V dropped 5 bases and J dropped 5; count of bases not matched to a gene: 9. CDR3 length: 15 residues. CDR1 is LNHDA, CDR2 SQIVND, per germline (reference sequence). The whole variable domain, remainder taken from reference TRBV19 and TRBJ1-2, is DGGITQSPKYLFRKEGQNVTLSCEQNLNHDAMYWYRQDPGQGLRLIYYSQIVNDFQKGDIAEGYSVSREKKESFPLTVTSAQKNPTAFYLCASSATTGGLYGYTFGSGTRLTVV.